One and the same sample provided the 26 T cell receptor beta chains below, sequenced in a study of somatic mutations in cytotoxic T cells in rheumatoid arthritis. TCRdb keeps only in-frame clones here, not all; method: immunoSEQ multiplex PCR. This sample has fewer than 5,000 clones, with over 55% found just once. Sequenced sample: CD8+ T cells sorted from blood. The receptors derive from an adult with rheumatoid arthritis.

This clone was counted once. This sequence joins TRBV5-6 and TRBJ2-5; D remains ambiguous. The CDR3 covers 14 residues. CDR1 is SGHDT, CDR2 YYEEEE, per germline. Trimming removed 4 bases from V and 5 bases from J, with 15 bases in between. The DNA for the CDR3 is TGTGCCAGCAGCCGATGGACCTGGGCGGAGACCCAGTACTTC. Its translation: CASSRWTWAETQYF.

The chain carries TRBV6-4 and TRBJ1-6; TRBD1 matches 9 bases. CDR1 is MRHNA, CDR2 SNTAGT, per germline. The CDR3 totals 14 residues. The V and J ends lost 6 bases and 9 bases, in that order; junction bases with no gene match: 6. Here the CDR3 reads CASSPGTGSSPLHF. DNA of the CDR3: TGTGCCAGCAGCCCCGGGACAGGGTCTTCACCCCTCCACTTT.

This clone was observed a single time. V gene TRBV4-3 combines with J gene TRBJ1-2, with TRBD1 matching 9 bases. The ends lost 4 bases at V and 7 bases at J; junction bases unmatched: 13. Germline CDR1 and CDR2: LGHNA and YSLEER. This CDR3 contains 16 residues. CDR3 residues: CASSPTSGQGSGGYTF. CDR3 DNA: TGCGCCAGCAGCCCGACTTCTGGACAGGGGTCAGGTGGCTACACCTTC.

The gene calls are TRBV5-6 and TRBJ1-1; D possibly corresponds to TRBD1 (6 bases). There are 14 residues in the CDR3. Per germline, CDR1 SGHDT and CDR2 YYEEEE. Trimming shortened V by 0 bases and J by 4 bases, and 10 bases separated the two germline ends. The CDR3 nucleotides read TGTGCCAGCAGCTTGGGTCAGGGGAGCACTGAAGCTTTCTTT. Translation: CASSLGQGSTEAFF.

This clone is judged medium-sized. The V gene is TRBV29-1, the J gene TRBJ2-7, with D possibly matching TRBD1 (6 bases). Looked up from germline, CDR1 is SQVTM and CDR2 is ANQGSEA. The V end lost 5 bases, the J end lost 2 bases, and 16 bases lay between the germline ends. The CDR3 spans 14 residues. CDR3 protein: CSVSPGDRTYEQYF. The CDR3 bases are TGCAGCGTTTCGCCAGGGGATAGGACCTACGAGCAGTACTTC.

The CDR3 DNA reads TGTGCCAGCAGCCCCCTTGGAAACACCATATATTTT. This translates into CASSPLGNTIYF. J is TRBJ1-3 and V is TRBV9, with D uncertain. The CDR3 consists of 12 residues. The germline gives CDR1 SGDLS, CDR2 YYNGEE. With 4 bases removed from V and 3 bases from J, the gap between germline ends came to 5 bases.

The chain uses TRBV19 and TRBJ1-5; D remains unclear. The CDR3 covers 14 residues. The germline V gene encodes CDR1 LNHDA and CDR2 SQIVND (reference sequence). Trimming pared 4 bases from V and 0 bases from J, leaving 7 bases between. The CDR3 sequence: CASSSSLSNQPQHF. In nucleotides, the CDR3 is TGTGCCAGTAGTAGTAGCCTTAGCAATCAGCCCCAGCATTTT.

V and J are TRBV4-3 and TRBJ1-1, with TRBD1 as a possible D gene (5 bases). The germline V gene encodes CDR1 LGHNA and CDR2 YSLEER. With 0 bases removed from V and 6 bases from J, the gap between germline ends came to 5 bases. This CDR3 region has 12 residues. The CDR3 sequence is CASSQEGAEAFF. The CDR3 DNA is TGCGCCAGCAGCCAAGAGGGGGCTGAAGCTTTCTTT.

The J gene is TRBJ2-7, the V gene TRBV9; either TRBD1 or TRBD2 may fit D (5 bases each). Germline lookup yields CDR1 SGDLS and CDR2 YYNGEE. V lost 3 bases and J lost 0, with 13 bases in between. This CDR3 spans 15 amino acids. CDR3 loop: CASSAGDASSYEQYF. In DNA form, the CDR3 reads TGTGCCAGCAGCGCCGGGGACGCTAGCTCCTACGAGCAGTACTTC.

The chain is built from TRBV9 and TRBJ2-3; D is unresolved. This CDR3 has 15 residues. Germline CDR1 and CDR2: SGDLS and YYNGEE. The V and J ends lost 0 bases and 0 bases respectively, with 8 bases between them. This CDR3 is CASSVGTVSTDTQYF. The CDR3, as DNA: TGTGCCAGCAGCGTAGGGACGGTAAGCACAGATACGCAGTATTTT.

The rearrangement uses TRBV6-5 and TRBJ1-1; D not certain. Deletions cut 0 bases from V and 9 bases from J, with 17 bases between. Germline CDR1 and CDR2: MNHEY and SVGAGI. The CDR3 consists of 15 residues. The CDR3 nucleotides are TGTGCCAGCAGTTACTCGTCAGCAGGACGGTGGAAAGCTTTCTTT. Translating gives CASSYSSAGRWKAFF.

The V call is TRBV7-8, the J call TRBJ2-2, with 8 bases lining up with TRBD1. Germline CDR1 and CDR2: SGHVS and FQNEAQ. This CDR3 is 16 amino acids long. V trimming: 7 bases; J trimming: 1 base; junction bases outside the gene matches: 8. CDR3 sequence: CASISSGTGNTGELFF. The DNA of the CDR3 is TGTGCCAGCATTTCTTCCGGGACAGGGAACACCGGGGAGCTGTTTTTT.

This chain connects TRBV7-9 to TRBJ2-1, with D perhaps given as TRBD1 or TRBD2 (6 bases each). Trimming took 5 bases from V and 4 from J, leaving 21 bases between them. The CDR3 spans 17 residues. Germline assignment: CDR1 SEHNR and CDR2 FQNEAQ (reference sequence). CDR3 residues: CASSPILRGAVYNEQFF. The DNA of the CDR3 is TGTGCCAGCAGCCCTATATTAAGGGGGGCGGTTTACAATGAGCAGTTCTTC.

The chain couples TRBV7-6 to TRBJ2-3; 10 bases fit TRBD2. CDR1 is SGHVS, CDR2 FNYEAQ, per germline. This CDR3 comprises 16 residues. J gave up 4 bases and V 4 bases, and 8 bases lay outside the gene matches. The CDR3 sequence: CASSSSGGALADTQYF. In DNA form, the CDR3 reads TGTGCCAGCAGCTCCAGCGGGGGGGCCCTCGCAGATACGCAGTATTTT.

There are a few counts of this clone. The chain couples TRBV10-3 to TRBJ2-7, with D possibly TRBD2 on 5 matching bases. Looked up from germline, CDR1 is ENHRY and CDR2 is SYGVKD. Trimming took off 11 bases at V and 2 bases at J, with 13 bases between the two ends. The CDR3 consists of 12 residues. The CDR3 DNA reads TGTGCCTGTGGCCCGGGGACCTACGAGCAGTACTTC. This codes for CACGPGTYEQYF.

V is TRBV14 and J is TRBJ1-1, with TRBD1 identical over 8 bases. Germline CDR1 is SGHDN and CDR2 is FVKESK. V dropped 2 bases and J dropped 1; count of bases not matched to a gene: 3. CDR3 size: 15 residues. CDR3 DNA sequence: TGTGCCAGCAGCCAACTCAGGGGGCGGAACACTGAAGCTTTCTTT. Translated, it gives CASSQLRGRNTEAFF.

This sequence joins TRBV4-1 and TRBJ2-7; D tentatively reads TRBD1 or TRBD2 (6 bases each). This CDR3 is 13 amino acids long. Per the germline V gene, CDR1 is MGHRA and CDR2 is YSYEKL. V dropped 2 bases and J dropped 6 bases, with 11 bases sitting between them. This CDR3 reads CASSQRKGGEQYF. CDR3 DNA sequence: TGCGCCAGCAGCCAAAGGAAGGGGGGCGAGCAGTACTTC.

The chain carries TRBV5-1 and TRBJ2-5, with a tentative D call TRBD1 (5 bases). CDR1 and CDR2 (germline): SGHRS, YFSETQ. V lost 7 bases and J lost 5, with 15 bases in between. CDR3 length equals 13 residues. The CDR3 DNA sequence: TGCGCCAGCCCCAGGGAAACCGGGGAGACCCAGTACTTC. Its translation: CASPRETGETQYF.

Here the CDR3 reads CASDNSTDTQYF. Here the CDR3 DNA reads TGTGCCAGCGACAATAGCACAGATACGCAGTATTTT. V usage is TRBV6-4 and J usage is TRBJ2-3, with D uncertain. With 8 bases removed from V and 0 bases from J, the gap between germline ends came to 6 bases. The CDR3 contains 12 residues. CDR1 and CDR2 from the germline V gene are MRHNA and SNTAGT.

Remarks on this clone: This sample also contains other DNA sequences that code for the same CDR3. The chain employs TRBV11-3 and TRBJ1-1; D is undetermined. In germline, CDR1 is SGHNT, CDR2 YENEEA. The CDR3 extends over 15 amino acids. Trimming removed 4 bases at V and 0 bases at J, with 12 bases between. This CDR3 reads CASSSRGTMNTEAFF. Written as DNA, the CDR3 is TGTGCCAGCAGCTCGCGGGGAACCATGAACACTGAAGCTTTCTTT.

The chain has TRBV5-1 and TRBJ2-7; maybe TRBD2 (5 bases). The germline V gene has CDR1 SGHRS and CDR2 YFSETQ. The ends were cut back, 5 bases at V and 0 bases at J, with 12 bases in the middle. The CDR3 totals 14 residues. In nucleotides, the CDR3 is TGCGCCAGCAGAGACGCCGGGGACTCCTACGAGCAGTACTTC. Translated: CASRDAGDSYEQYF.

The V call is TRBV7-9, the J call TRBJ2-7; 7 bases agree with TRBD2. The germline V gene encodes CDR1 SEHNR and CDR2 FQNEAQ (reference sequence). The CDR3 has 16 amino acids. V was clipped by 1 base and J by 3 bases; unmatched bases: 9. This CDR3 reads CASSLGRLAQGYEQYF. CDR3 DNA: TGTGCCAGCAGCTTAGGGAGACTAGCCCAAGGCTACGAGCAGTACTTC.

V usage is TRBV7-7 and J usage is TRBJ2-1; the match to TRBD2 covers 12 bases. V was pared by 1 base and J by 10 bases, with 8 bases of the junction left unmatched. Germline V gives CDR1 SSHAT, CDR2 FNYEAQ (reference sequence). The CDR3 contains 16 residues. DNA for the CDR3: TGTGCCAGCAGCTTAGTTGCTAGCGGGGGGGCGTTGGAGCAGTTCTTC. The encoded protein is CASSLVASGGALEQFF.

The chain has TRBV4-1 and TRBJ2-7; tentative D call: TRBD1 (6 bases). Trimming removed 4 bases at V and 0 bases at J, with 16 bases between. The CDR3 covers 16 residues. Germline loops: CDR1 MGHRA, CDR2 YSYEKL. The CDR3 region is CASSPDDRSSSYEQYF. CDR3 nucleotide sequence: TGCGCCAGCAGCCCAGACGACAGGTCGAGCTCCTACGAGCAGTACTTC.

The chain carries TRBV5-6 and TRBJ2-1; weak D call: TRBD2 (6 bases). V shed 6 bases and J shed 4 bases, with 14 bases lying between them. The length of the CDR3 is 14 residues. The germline V gene encodes CDR1 SGHDT and CDR2 YYEEEE. The CDR3 spells CASTLGGRYNEQFF. CDR3 DNA: TGTGCCAGCACCCTTGGGGGGAGATACAATGAGCAGTTCTTC.

In its sample, this clone was seen a few times. The chain combines TRBV4-1 with TRBJ2-2; D is unclear. The V and J ends lost 0 bases and 0 bases respectively, with 8 bases between them. CDR3 size: 16 residues. CDR1 is MGHRA, CDR2 YSYEKL, per germline. As DNA, the CDR3 is TGCGCCAGCAGCCAAGAAAACTACCCGAACACCGGGGAGCTGTTTTTT. This encodes CASSQENYPNTGELFF.